A single T cell receptor beta chain is shown here with its context. Its target is not known. The data originate from a study of CD4 T cells in relation to SARS-CoV-2 and coronaviruses. Overall study: After around 10 days of antigen culture, PBMC TCR beta CDR3s were sequenced. No peptide or an HIV-1 Nef peptide pool served as negative control. Study findings and constraints: Pre-pandemic and post-infection samples never came from the same donor.

CD4+ T cells from unexposed donors were obtained before the COVID-19 pandemic (2011-2018). CD4+ T cells were isolated from the cells after about nine days of culture. Cells permitting, SARS-CoV-2 S/N and four cold-coronavirus spikes were tested on unexposed-donor CD4+ T cells. Trimming removed 6 bases from V and 2 bases from J, with 7 bases in between. Germline V gene data show CDR1 as DFQATT and CDR2 as SNEGSKA (reference sequence). The CDR3 loop spans 11 amino acids. Clones were read by immunoSEQ multiplex PCR, and TCRdb kept only the in-frame ones, dropping some. The profile shows around 15,000 clones, 70% to 80% of them singletons.

The genes are TRBV20-1 and TRBJ2-5; D not resolved. The clonotype originates from a human donor in good health. Sequenced: CD4+ T cells from PBMCs, cultured in vitro. The CDR3 bases are TGCAGTGCATCCAATCAAGAGACCCAGTACTTC. Translation: CSASNQETQYF.